The subject of this entry is one T cell receptor beta chain. Antigen unknown. The sample comes from a study of CD8 T cells in ankylosing spondylitis. Study conclusions and caveats: Within ankylosing spondylitis blood, a TCR beta motif made up of fewer than ten highly homologous variants appeared to be characteristic. Significant enrichment of disease-linked clones was reportedly seen in matched ankylosing spondylitis synovial fluid.

This CDR3 has 14 amino acids. Trimming cost V 1 base and J 4 bases, with 7 bases left between them. Germline lookup yields CDR1 SGHAT and CDR2 FQNNGV. Making use of molecular barcodes, quantitative 5'-RACE generated TCR beta libraries. Via MiXCR, TCRdb re-called the 5' RACE reads, giving one row per CDR3 protein. Of a few hundred thousand distinct CDR3 sequences in the sample, approximately 16% are singletons; the top ten hold about 42%. Sequencing used blood, either unsorted or a sorted T cell fraction (not recorded which). This sequence originates from a male donor with ankylosing spondylitis. V usage is TRBV11-2 and J usage is TRBJ2-2, with D unclear. CDR3 sequence reads: CASSLGIFTGELFF. CDR3 DNA sequence: TGTGCCAGCAGCTTAGGTATCTTCACCGGGGAGCTGTTTTTT.